This T cell receptor (beta chain) was identified in a study of early T cells in non-severe SARS-CoV-2 infection. CDR3 size: 15 residues. V was pared by 3 bases and J by 4 bases, with 15 bases between. Per the germline V gene, CDR1 is MDHEN and CDR2 is SYDVKM. TCRdb reanalysed the 5' RACE reads using MiXCR and keeps one entry per CDR3 protein. The sample includes tens of thousands of distinct CDR3 sequences, 4.7% of them seen just once. The specimen sequenced was whole blood. The chain joins TRBV28 to TRBJ2-5; TRBD2 might be the D (7 bases). This TCR derives from an adult who was a healthcare worker with PCR-confirmed SARS-CoV-2 infection or an uninfected control (not recorded which). The CDR3 DNA reads as TGTGCCAGCAGTTTGCGAGGGGGGGCCTCAGAGACCCAGTACTTC. This sequence encodes CASSLRGGASETQYF. Based on the CDR3 plus reference TRBV28 and TRBJ2-5, the full variable domain is DVKVTQSSRYLVKRTGEKVFLECVQDMDHENMFWYRQDPGLGLRLIYFSYDVKMKEKGDIPEGYSVSREKKERFSLILESASTNQTSMYLCASSLRGGASETQYFGPGTRLLVL.